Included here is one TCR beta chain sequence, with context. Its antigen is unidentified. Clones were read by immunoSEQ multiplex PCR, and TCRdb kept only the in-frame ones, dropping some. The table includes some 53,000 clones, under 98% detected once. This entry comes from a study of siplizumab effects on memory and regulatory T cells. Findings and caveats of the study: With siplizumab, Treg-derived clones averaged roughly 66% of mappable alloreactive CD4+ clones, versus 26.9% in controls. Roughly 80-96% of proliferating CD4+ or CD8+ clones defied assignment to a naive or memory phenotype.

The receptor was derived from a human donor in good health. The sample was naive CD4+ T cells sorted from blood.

The CDR3 region has the DNA TGCGCCAGCAGCCAATTGACGAGACTAGGAAACACCATATATTTT. This codes for CASSQLTRLGNTIYF. The chain is built from TRBV4-1 and TRBJ1-3; D ambiguous. Trimming took 2 bases from V and 4 from J, leaving 12 bases between them. This CDR3 is 15 amino acids long. CDR1 is MGHRA and CDR2 is YSYEKL in the germline V gene.